This is a list of T cell receptor beta chains from one sample in a study of breast tumors, draining lymph nodes, adjacent tissues. TCRdb re-analysed the multiplex PCR reads in MiXCR, keeping a single row per CDR3 protein. This repertoire shows fewer than 250,000 distinct CDR3 sequences, roughly 32% found once; its top ten account for 1.4%. What was sequenced was axillary lymph node tissue. These receptors all stem from a female donor with breast cancer. Some clones in this sample may be carry-over from other donors' samples. The CDR3 runs from the conserved cysteine through the conserved F or W. The order of the fields is V gene, J gene, D gene, clone size, CDR3 protein, CDR3 DNA. D genes are given only for firm matches. Expanded clones are given a class, and other clones once, few, many or no size at all.

V gene: TRBV6-5; J gene: TRBJ2-2; D gene: NA; clone size: few; CDR3 protein: CASSHSGSPTGELFF; CDR3 DNA: TGTGCCAGCAGTCACTCCGGCAGTCCCACCGGGGAGCTGTTTTTT
V gene: TRBV7-8; J gene: TRBJ2-6; D gene: NA; clone size: many; CDR3 protein: CASSLLLGVSRSGANVLTF; CDR3 DNA: TGTGCCAGCAGCTTATTGCTAGGGGTTAGTAGGTCTGGGGCCAACGTCCTGACTTTC
V gene: TRBV6-4; J gene: TRBJ2-1; D gene: TRBD2; clone size: NA; CDR3 protein: CASSQASGRSHEQFF; CDR3 DNA: TGTGCCAGCAGTCAGGCCAGCGGGAGGAGTCATGAGCAGTTCTTC
V gene: TRBV25-1; J gene: TRBJ2-4; D gene: NA; clone size: NA; CDR3 protein: CASSENRGRARNIQYF; CDR3 DNA: TGTGCCAGCAGTGAAAACCGGGGGCGAGCGAGAAACATTCAGTACTTC
V gene: TRBV6-6; J gene: TRBJ2-2; D gene: TRBD2; clone size: many; CDR3 protein: CASSYSRGGRVNTGELFF; CDR3 DNA: TGTGCCAGCAGTTACTCACGGGGCGGGAGGGTCAACACCGGGGAGCTGTTTTTT
V gene: TRBV4-1; J gene: TRBJ2-7; D gene: NA; clone size: many; CDR3 protein: CASSQDRSSLYEQYF; CDR3 DNA: TGCGCCAGCAGCCAAGACAGGTCTAGCCTCTACGAGCAGTACTTC
V gene: TRBV6-4; J gene: TRBJ1-2; D gene: NA; clone size: many; CDR3 protein: CASRGTAGYTF; CDR3 DNA: TGTGCCAGCAGGGGGACGGCTGGCTACACCTTC
V gene: TRBV10-2; J gene: TRBJ2-3; D gene: NA; clone size: many; CDR3 protein: CASRDGGGTDTQYF; CDR3 DNA: TGCGCCAGCAGGGATGGTGGAGGCACAGATACGCAGTATTTT
V gene: TRBV19; J gene: TRBJ2-1; D gene: TRBD2; clone size: many; CDR3 protein: CATSRASGAINEQFF; CDR3 DNA: TGTGCCACCTCGCGGGCTAGCGGGGCGATCAATGAGCAGTTCTTC
V gene: TRBV5-1; J gene: TRBJ2-3; D gene: TRBD1; clone size: NA; CDR3 protein: CASSFGQGPYTDTQYF; CDR3 DNA: TGCGCCAGCAGCTTTGGACAGGGACCTTACACAGATACGCAGTATTTT
V gene: TRBV24-1; J gene: TRBJ2-3; D gene: TRBD2; clone size: NA; CDR3 protein: CATSETSGRRTDTQYF; CDR3 DNA: TGTGCCACCAGTGAAACTAGCGGGAGGAGGACAGATACGCAGTATTTT
V gene: TRBV19; J gene: TRBJ2-3; D gene: NA; clone size: NA; CDR3 protein: CASISRGLAGEGYNEQYF; CDR3 DNA: TGTGCCAGTATCTCACGGGGCCTAGCAGGAGAGGGTTACAATGAGCAGTATTTT
V gene: TRBV7-2; J gene: TRBJ1-1; D gene: NA; clone size: few; CDR3 protein: CASSLTRGVTEAFF; CDR3 DNA: TGTGCCAGCAGCTTGACCAGGGGAGTCACTGAAGCTTTCTTT
V gene: TRBV20-1; J gene: TRBJ2-7; D gene: TRBD2; clone size: many; CDR3 protein: CSAKAGAYEQYF; CDR3 DNA: TGCAGTGCTAAAGCGGGAGCCTACGAGCAGTACTTC
V gene: TRBV18; J gene: TRBJ1-4; D gene: NA; clone size: NA; CDR3 protein: CASSGLAGGNEKLFF; CDR3 DNA: TGTGCCAGCTCAGGACTAGCGGGAGGTAATGAAAAACTGTTTTTT
V gene: TRBV20-1; J gene: TRBJ2-5; D gene: NA; clone size: once; CDR3 protein: CSAREERDTSLEETQYF; CDR3 DNA: TGCAGTGCTAGAGAAGAACGGGACACTTCTTTGGAGGAGACCCAGTACTTC
V gene: TRBV19; J gene: TRBJ1-1; D gene: TRBD1; clone size: many; CDR3 protein: CASSINRGTEAFF; CDR3 DNA: TGTGCCAGTAGTATAAACAGGGGCACTGAAGCTTTCTTT
V gene: TRBV12-3/TRBV12-4; J gene: TRBJ1-1; D gene: NA; clone size: few; CDR3 protein: CASSLSGRLNTEAFF; CDR3 DNA: TGTGCCAGCAGTTTGTCGGGGCGACTGAACACTGAAGCTTTCTTT
V gene: TRBV19; J gene: TRBJ2-3; D gene: NA; clone size: many; CDR3 protein: CASSTTGTDTQYF; CDR3 DNA: TGTGCCAGTAGTACAACAGGAACAGATACGCAGTATTTT
V gene: TRBV30; J gene: TRBJ2-1; D gene: NA; clone size: many; CDR3 protein: CACGYNEQFF; CDR3 DNA: TGTGCCTGTGGTTACAATGAGCAGTTCTTC
V gene: TRBV6-1; J gene: TRBJ2-1; D gene: TRBD2; clone size: many; CDR3 protein: CASNRDYAPSNEQFF; CDR3 DNA: TGTGCCAGCAATAGGGACTACGCTCCCAGCAATGAGCAGTTCTTC
V gene: TRBV10-3; J gene: TRBJ2-7; D gene: TRBD1; clone size: NA; CDR3 protein: CAIRGQGTYEQYF; CDR3 DNA: TGTGCCATCCGCGGACAGGGCACCTACGAGCAGTACTTC
V gene: TRBV9; J gene: TRBJ2-7; D gene: NA; clone size: many; CDR3 protein: CASSVGSDYEQYF; CDR3 DNA: TGTGCCAGCAGCGTAGGTTCTGACTACGAGCAGTACTTC
V gene: TRBV20-1; J gene: TRBJ2-5; D gene: TRBD2; clone size: many; CDR3 protein: CSATEPRGVQETQYF; CDR3 DNA: TGCAGTGCTACAGAACCACGGGGGGTCCAAGAGACCCAGTACTTC
V gene: TRBV7-2; J gene: TRBJ2-5; D gene: TRBD1; clone size: many; CDR3 protein: CASSLGGQGSETQYF; CDR3 DNA: TGTGCCAGCAGCCTGGGAGGACAGGGGTCGGAGACCCAGTACTTC
V gene: TRBV20-1; J gene: TRBJ1-1; D gene: NA; clone size: NA; CDR3 protein: CSARDGGGQAFF; CDR3 DNA: TGCAGTGCTAGAGATGGCGGGGGTCAAGCTTTCTTT
V gene: TRBV18; J gene: TRBJ1-3; D gene: NA; clone size: NA; CDR3 protein: CASSKQGDGNTIYF; CDR3 DNA: TGTGCCAGCTCAAAACAGGGAGATGGAAACACCATATATTTT
V gene: TRBV7-3; J gene: TRBJ2-3; D gene: NA; clone size: NA; CDR3 protein: CTSSALGGLDTQYF; CDR3 DNA: TGTACCAGTAGCGCCCTTGGGGGTTTAGATACGCAGTATTTT
V gene: TRBV30; J gene: TRBJ2-4; D gene: NA; clone size: many; CDR3 protein: CAWSPGRDIQYF; CDR3 DNA: TGTGCCTGGAGTCCAGGACGGGATATTCAGTACTTC
V gene: TRBV5-8; J gene: TRBJ2-1; D gene: NA; clone size: many; CDR3 protein: CASSGTPYNEQFF; CDR3 DNA: TGTGCCAGCAGCGGCACTCCTTACAATGAGCAGTTCTTC
V gene: TRBV10-3; J gene: TRBJ2-1; D gene: NA; clone size: NA; CDR3 protein: CAIEGRTDVGEQFF; CDR3 DNA: TGTGCCATCGAAGGGAGGACAGACGTCGGAGAGCAGTTCTTC
V gene: TRBV20-1; J gene: TRBJ2-1; D gene: TRBD2; clone size: NA; CDR3 protein: CSARGRAVNEQFF; CDR3 DNA: TGCAGTGCTCGCGGGAGGGCCGTGAATGAGCAGTTCTTC
V gene: TRBV5-6; J gene: TRBJ2-3; D gene: NA; clone size: many; CDR3 protein: CASSPFWTDTQYF; CDR3 DNA: TGTGCCAGCAGCCCGTTTTGGACAGATACGCAGTATTTT
V gene: TRBV20-1; J gene: TRBJ2-7; D gene: NA; clone size: many; CDR3 protein: CSAQKYEQYF; CDR3 DNA: TGCAGTGCTCAGAAGTACGAGCAGTACTTC
V gene: TRBV6-6; J gene: TRBJ1-4; D gene: TRBD1; clone size: many; CDR3 protein: CASSLGQDNEKLFF; CDR3 DNA: TGTGCCAGCAGCCTGGGACAGGATAATGAAAAACTGTTTTTT
V gene: TRBV4-2; J gene: TRBJ1-1; D gene: NA; clone size: few; CDR3 protein: CASSQLVRDMLNPEAFF; CDR3 DNA: TGTGCCAGCAGCCAATTAGTCCGGGACATGTTAAATCCTGAAGCTTTCTTT
V gene: TRBV5-4; J gene: TRBJ1-1; D gene: NA; clone size: NA; CDR3 protein: CASSSTGALIGAEAFF; CDR3 DNA: TGTGCCAGCAGCTCCACGGGGGCCTTAATTGGGGCTGAAGCTTTCTTT
V gene: TRBV12-3/TRBV12-4; J gene: TRBJ2-2; D gene: TRBD1; clone size: NA; CDR3 protein: CASTTGQGRTGELFF; CDR3 DNA: TGTGCCAGCACCACCGGACAGGGTAGGACCGGGGAGCTGTTTTTT
V gene: TRBV3-1; J gene: TRBJ1-3; D gene: NA; clone size: many; CDR3 protein: CASSQDTGSSGNTIYF; CDR3 DNA: TGTGCCAGCAGCCAGGACACAGGGTCGTCTGGAAACACCATATATTTT
V gene: TRBV7-9; J gene: TRBJ2-7; D gene: TRBD2; clone size: NA; CDR3 protein: CASSAITSGSRVYEQYF; CDR3 DNA: TGTGCCAGCAGCGCAATCACTAGCGGGAGTAGAGTCTACGAGCAGTACTTC
V gene: TRBV5-1; J gene: TRBJ2-2; D gene: NA; clone size: many; CDR3 protein: CASSAGGLAPTGELFF; CDR3 DNA: TGCGCCAGCAGCGCCGGAGGCCTAGCGCCCACCGGGGAGCTGTTTTTT
V gene: TRBV7-2; J gene: TRBJ2-7; D gene: NA; clone size: many; CDR3 protein: CATKQGGAYEQYF; CDR3 DNA: TGTGCCACCAAACAGGGAGGCGCCTACGAGCAGTACTTC
V gene: TRBV18; J gene: TRBJ1-2; D gene: TRBD1; clone size: many; CDR3 protein: CASSPDRGRDGYTF; CDR3 DNA: TGTGCCAGCTCACCAGACAGGGGTCGGGATGGCTACACCTTC
V gene: TRBV15; J gene: TRBJ1-2; D gene: NA; clone size: once; CDR3 protein: CATSRELAGGNYGYTF; CDR3 DNA: TGTGCCACCAGCAGAGAACTAGCGGGAGGGAACTATGGCTACACCTTC
V gene: TRBV2; J gene: TRBJ2-3; D gene: TRBD2; clone size: few; CDR3 protein: CASGWIAGGPRDTQYF; CDR3 DNA: TGTGCCAGCGGTTGGATAGCGGGAGGGCCTCGAGATACGCAGTATTTC
V gene: TRBV19; J gene: TRBJ1-2; D gene: NA; clone size: many; CDR3 protein: CASSKGGRGGYTF; CDR3 DNA: TGTGCCAGTTCCAAGGGGGGCCGGGGTGGCTACACCTTC
V gene: TRBV7-9; J gene: TRBJ1-5; D gene: NA; clone size: many; CDR3 protein: CASSSGDSNQPQHF; CDR3 DNA: TGTGCCAGCAGCTCTGGGGACAGCAATCAGCCCCAGCATTTT
V gene: TRBV20-1; J gene: TRBJ2-5; D gene: NA; clone size: NA; CDR3 protein: CSAEKGVETQYF; CDR3 DNA: TGCAGTGCAGAAAAGGGAGTAGAGACCCAGTACTTC
V gene: TRBV13; J gene: TRBJ1-6; D gene: TRBD1; clone size: many; CDR3 protein: CASSSTSQGANSPLHF; CDR3 DNA: TGTGCCAGCAGCTCGACCTCCCAGGGGGCGAATTCACCCCTCCACTTT
V gene: TRBV11-2; J gene: TRBJ2-2; D gene: TRBD2; clone size: NA; CDR3 protein: CASSSYSGADTGELFF; CDR3 DNA: TGTGCCAGCAGCTCGTACAGCGGGGCAGATACCGGGGAGCTGTTTTTT
V gene: TRBV18; J gene: TRBJ2-3; D gene: NA; clone size: NA; CDR3 protein: CASSRGTPTDTQYF; CDR3 DNA: TGTGCCAGCTCACGAGGGACCCCCACAGATACGCAGTATTTT